The 29 T cell receptor beta chains listed next were all sequenced from one sample in a study of CD8+CD57+ T cells in acquired aplastic anemia. The TCR beta profiling, which covered VDJ combination and CDR3 sequence, was carried out using genomic DNA as the template. TCRdb called the reads again in MiXCR, with one record for every CDR3 protein. This table holds about 150,000 distinct CDR3 sequences, 52% found once. The authors sequenced patients whose flow cytometry had shown CD8+CD57+ cell expansion. The sample was sorted CD4+, CD8+, or CD8+CD57+ T cells (not recorded which) from PBMCs. These receptor sequences come from a human donor with aplastic anemia.

This clonotype was seen a few times. This chain uses TRBV19 with TRBJ1-6; D unresolved. Trimming stripped 4 bases from V and 9 bases from J, with 16 bases between. Germline lookup yields CDR1 LNHDA and CDR2 SQIVND (reference sequence). The CDR3 sequence is 15 residues long. In DNA, the CDR3 is TGTGCCAGTAGTACGGGCAGTAGTGAGATTTCACCCCTCCACTTT. It translates to CASSTGSSEISPLHF.

In the case of this clonotype: It is unclear where the CDR3 begins or ends on the DNA, so no DNA is shown, and the CDR3 is as TCRdb lists it. The gene calls are TRBV11-2 and TRBJ2-2; the DNA was not used to check the table's D call, TRBD1. Per the germline V gene, CDR1 is SGHAT and CDR2 is FQNNGV. The CDR3 spans 18 residues, counting both ends. The CDR3 here is CASSLVSAPETKAGELFF.

This clonotype appeared many times. This rearrangement joins TRBV6-5 to TRBJ1-1; D remains ambiguous. This CDR3 spans 15 amino acids. Per the germline V gene, CDR1 is MNHEY and CDR2 is SVGAGI. The ends were cut back, 2 bases at V and 1 base at J, with 11 bases in the middle. CDR3 protein: CASSYDWAPNTEAFF. CDR3 DNA sequence: TGTGCCAGCAGTTACGACTGGGCGCCGAACACTGAAGCTTTCTTT.

The DNA for the CDR3 is TGTGCCAGTAGTATACACACCGCCTGGGGCTACACCTTC. Its protein product is CASSIHTAWGYTF. The genes are TRBV19 and TRBJ1-2; D is unresolved. The ends were cut back, 2 bases at V and 8 bases at J, with 12 bases in the middle. The CDR3 covers 13 residues. Per germline, CDR1 LNHDA and CDR2 SQIVND (reference sequence).

The chain employs TRBV29-1 and TRBJ1-5; 8 nucleotides line up with TRBD1. This CDR3 comprises 13 residues. CDR1 and CDR2 from the germline V gene are SQVTM and ANQGSEA. V dropped 2 bases and J dropped 7; count of bases not matched to a gene: 4. The chain's CDR3 is CSVEIGTGQPQHF. The DNA for the CDR3 is TGCAGCGTTGAAATAGGGACAGGACAGCCCCAGCATTTT.

This clonotype occurred a few times. The V call is TRBV6-1, the J call TRBJ2-3; perhaps TRBD1 as D (6 bases). Trimming cost V 1 base and J 2 bases, with 13 bases left between them. Germline CDR1 and CDR2: MNHNS and SASEGT. The CDR3 sequence is 16 residues long. The CDR3 loop reads CASSEEPGDLTDTQYF. CDR3 DNA sequence: TGTGCCAGCAGTGAAGAACCAGGGGATCTCACAGATACGCAGTATTTT.

This clonotype has at least ten counts. The V gene is TRBV2, the J gene TRBJ2-2; possibly TRBD1 for D (5 bases). The ends were cut back, 3 bases at V and 4 bases at J, with 9 bases in the middle. Germline lookup yields CDR1 SNHLY and CDR2 FYNNEI. This CDR3 contains 14 residues. CDR3 region: CASSDDRSTGELFF. CDR3 sequence (DNA): TGTGCCAGCAGTGATGACAGATCCACCGGGGAGCTGTTTTTT.

This clonotype was seen at least ten times. This chain uses TRBV4-1 with TRBJ1-5; D unclear. This CDR3 region has 14 residues. Trimming shortened V by 4 bases and J by 0 bases, and 7 bases separated the two germline ends. CDR1 is MGHRA and CDR2 is YSYEKL in the germline V gene. CDR3 nucleotides: TGCGCCAGCAGCCGGGATAATAGCAATCAGCCCCAGCATTTT. This sequence encodes CASSRDNSNQPQHF.

This rearrangement joins TRBV6-1 to TRBJ2-7; weak D call: TRBD2 (6 bases). The CDR3 loop spans 12 amino acids. The ends were cut back, 0 bases at V and 9 bases at J, with 9 bases in the middle. CDR1 is MNHNS, CDR2 SASEGT, per germline. The CDR3 nucleotides read TGTGCCAGCAGTGAAGCCGGGGGAGGGCAGTACTTC. This translates into CASSEAGGGQYF.

This chain uses TRBV20-1 with TRBJ2-7; 7 bases match TRBD1. The CDR3 runs to 13 residues. In germline, CDR1 is DFQATT, CDR2 SNEGSKA (reference sequence). Trimming took 5 bases from V and 3 from J; bases not matched to a gene: 7. CDR3 loop: CSASRAGGYEQYF. CDR3 DNA sequence: TGCAGTGCTTCGCGGGCAGGGGGCTACGAGCAGTACTTC.

This clonotype was observed many times. V and J are TRBV12-3 or TRBV12-4 and TRBJ1-5; TRBD1 matches 10 bases. V trimming: 7 bases; J trimming: 5 bases; junction bases outside the gene matches: 5. The CDR3 is made up of 14 amino acids. The CDR3 nucleotides are TGTGCCAGCAAACTAGGGACAGGGGATCAGCCCCAGCATTTT. Protein sequence: CASKLGTGDQPQHF.

Comment on this clonotype: A much more abundant neighbour one base away suggests this may be a read error. The rearrangement uses TRBV9 and TRBJ2-1, with TRBD1 matching over 7 bases. This CDR3 region has 15 residues. Germline V gene sequence: CDR1 SGDLS, CDR2 YYNGEE. J lost 6 bases, V lost 3 bases, and 9 bases had no gene match. The CDR3 coding sequence is TGTGCCAGCAGCGGATCGGACAGGAGAGGCAATGAGCAGTTCTTC. It specifies CASSGSDRRGNEQFF. Using reference TRBV9 and TRBJ2-1 for the parts outside the CDR3, the full variable domain is DSGVTQTPKHLITATGQRVTLRCSPRSGDLSVYWYQQSLDQGLQFLIQYYNGEERAKGNILERFSAQQFPDLHSELNLSSLELGDSALYFCASSGSDRRGNEQFFGPGTRLTVL.

The chain combines TRBV5-4 with TRBJ2-4; perhaps D is TRBD1 or TRBD2 (5 bases each). V lost 3 bases and J 1 base, leaving 14 bases between the germline ends. The CDR3 has 16 amino acids. Germline CDR1 SGHNT, CDR2 YYREEE (reference sequence). The CDR3 loop is CASSWGPPEAKNIQYF. CDR3 nucleotide sequence: TGTGCCAGCAGCTGGGGACCTCCGGAGGCCAAAAACATTCAGTACTTC.

The rearrangement joins TRBV10-3 to TRBJ2-5; 9 bases match TRBD2. The CDR3 covers 13 residues. The trim removed 7 bases at V and 5 bases at J, leaving 5 bases unmatched. Germline loops: CDR1 ENHRY, CDR2 SYGVKD. CDR3 bases: TGTGCCATCATGGCGGGGGGGCCGGAGACCCAGTACTTC. This encodes CAIMAGGPETQYF.

This clonotype was found a few times. V gene TRBV10-3 combines with J gene TRBJ1-5, with D uncertain. CDR1 is ENHRY and CDR2 is SYGVKD in the germline V gene. V was pared by 5 bases and J by 7 bases, with 9 bases between. The CDR3 extends over 12 amino acids. Here the CDR3 reads CAISPDGQPQHF. The CDR3 DNA reads as TGTGCCATCAGTCCCGACGGACAGCCCCAGCATTTT.

The chain links TRBV29-1 to TRBJ1-1; 7 bases match TRBD1. This CDR3 comprises 16 residues. Trimming at V came to 1 base and at J to 5 bases, leaving 13 bases not matched to a gene. CDR1 and CDR2 from the germline V gene are SQVTM and ANQGSEA. The CDR3 spells CSVEVTGLKVGTEAFF. The CDR3 DNA reads TGCAGCGTTGAAGTGACAGGGCTAAAAGTCGGGACTGAAGCTTTCTTT. The whole variable domain, filled in from reference TRBV29-1 and TRBJ1-1, reads SAVISQKPSRDICQRGTSLTIQCQVDSQVTMMFWYRQQPGQSLTLIATANQGSEATYESGFVIDKFPISRPNLTFSTLTVSNMSPEDSSIYLCSVEVTGLKVGTEAFFGQGTRLTVV.

This clonotype was recorded at least ten times. This chain joins TRBV5-6 and TRBJ2-7; a possible D gene is TRBD2 (7 bases). V was shortened by 2 bases and J by 3 bases, with 15 bases between the two germline ends. Per germline, CDR1 SGHDT and CDR2 YYEEEE. CDR3 length equals 15 residues. The CDR3 is CASSFRGGAHYEQYF. For the CDR3, the DNA is TGTGCCAGCAGCTTTCGAGGGGGGGCCCACTACGAGCAGTACTTC.

This clonotype was seen many times. The chain has TRBV7-6 and TRBJ2-3, with 9 bases aligning to TRBD1. V lost 4 bases and J lost 6; bases outside the gene matches: 5. The CDR3 runs 14 residues. Germline lookup yields CDR1 SGHVS and CDR2 FNYEAQ. The CDR3 loop is CASSSGTGKDTQYF. CDR3 coding DNA: TGTGCCAGCAGCTCCGGGACAGGGAAGGATACGCAGTATTTT.

This chain joins TRBV10-3 and TRBJ1-2; D perhaps matches TRBD1 (5 bases). Between the trimmed V and J ends, which lost 10 bases and 7 bases, there was a span of 22 bases. Germline values: CDR1 ENHRY, CDR2 SYGVKD. The CDR3 has 14 residues. CDR3 sequence (DNA): TGTGCCACCGAAGGGACTGGCAAGAGTGGTGGCTACACCTTC. It translates to CATEGTGKSGGYTF.

The J gene is TRBJ2-3, the V gene TRBV10-3; tentatively, D is TRBD1 or TRBD2 (5 bases each). The germline gives CDR1 ENHRY, CDR2 SYGVKD. V was trimmed by 4 bases and J by 0 bases, leaving 8 bases between them. CDR3 length: 14 amino acids. CDR3 in DNA: TGTGCCATCAGTGGAGGGACCAGCACAGATACGCAGTATTTT. It is translated as CAISGGTSTDTQYF.

This chain links TRBV20-1 with TRBJ1-2, with unresolved D. The V end lost 3 bases, the J end lost 0 bases, and 11 bases lay between the germline ends. CDR3 length: 14 residues. Germline CDR1 and CDR2: DFQATT and SNEGSKA (reference sequence). The DNA of the CDR3 is TGCAGTGCTAGCAGCACAGTATCTAACTATGGCTACACCTTC. This codes for CSASSTVSNYGYTF.

This clonotype was detected many times. The J gene is TRBJ1-2, the V gene TRBV11-1; the match to TRBD1 covers 7 bases. J was trimmed by 6 bases and V by 7 bases; bases with no gene match: 17. The CDR3 has 16 residues. Per germline, CDR1 SGHAT and CDR2 FQDESV (reference sequence). CDR3 sequence reads: CASIPAAGGIRNGYTF. Written as DNA, the CDR3 is TGTGCCAGCATCCCGGCGGCAGGGGGGATTAGGAATGGCTACACCTTC.

This chain's CDR3 is CASSVGEEMTDTQYF. The CDR3 nucleotides read TGTGCCAGCAGCGTAGGTGAGGAGATGACAGATACGCAGTATTTT. This chain joins TRBV9 and TRBJ2-3; D gene ambiguous. Per the germline V gene, CDR1 is SGDLS and CDR2 is YYNGEE. The CDR3 length is 15 residues. Deletions cut 0 bases from V and 3 bases from J, with 11 bases between.

This clonotype was seen repeatedly, ten times or more. V usage is TRBV20-1 and J usage is TRBJ1-2; TRBD1 matches at 7 bases. V gave up 6 bases and J gave up 5 bases; unmatched junction bases: 3. This CDR3 is built from 11 residues. Per germline, CDR1 DFQATT and CDR2 SNEGSKA (reference sequence). In DNA, the CDR3 is TGCAGTGCAACAGGGGTTTATGGCTACACCTTC. It specifies CSATGVYGYTF.

The J gene is TRBJ2-3, the V gene TRBV2, with a possible D match to TRBD2 (6 bases). CDR1 is SNHLY, CDR2 FYNNEI, per germline. The CDR3 length is 13 residues. The CDR3 reads CGDGGSIGDTQYF. The CDR3 coding sequence is TGTGGGGACGGAGGGTCCATCGGAGATACGCAGTATTTT.

V is TRBV11-1 and J is TRBJ2-3, with a weak D call TRBD2 (6 bases). This CDR3 has 15 amino acids. V lost 0 bases to trimming and J lost 6 bases, with 13 bases between them. Germline assignment: CDR1 SGHAT and CDR2 FQDESV (reference sequence). DNA for the CDR3: TGTGCCAGCAGCTTAGCGGGGGGTGTCATGGATACGCAGTATTTT. It is translated as CASSLAGGVMDTQYF.

This clonotype was seen more than once but under ten times. The chain joins TRBV2 to TRBJ1-6; D gene unclear. Germline V CDR1 and CDR2: SNHLY, FYNNEI. The CDR3 sequence is 13 residues long. The ends were cut back, 5 bases at V and 10 bases at J, with 12 bases in the middle. This CDR3 is CASSKEPGSPLHF. The CDR3 DNA reads as TGTGCCAGCAGTAAAGAACCGGGGTCACCCCTCCACTTT.

This chain links TRBV10-1 with TRBJ1-2; D possibly corresponds to TRBD1 (5 bases). Germline V gene sequence: CDR1 WNHNN, CDR2 SYGVQD (reference sequence). This CDR3 spans 13 amino acids. V was cut by 3 bases and J by 4 bases, with 9 bases left in between. The CDR3 DNA reads as TGCGCCAGCAGTGACCAGGGAAGCTATGGCTACACCTTC. This gives the protein CASSDQGSYGYTF.

This clonotype was seen a few times. V gene TRBV7-9 combines with J gene TRBJ1-2, with 8 bases identical to TRBD1. There are 12 residues in the CDR3. The trim removed 8 bases at V and 4 bases at J, leaving 3 bases unmatched. Germline V lookup: CDR1 SEHNR, CDR2 FQNEAQ (reference sequence). The CDR3 sequence: CASSQGAYGYTF. The DNA for the CDR3 is TGTGCCAGCTCCCAGGGGGCCTATGGCTACACCTTC.